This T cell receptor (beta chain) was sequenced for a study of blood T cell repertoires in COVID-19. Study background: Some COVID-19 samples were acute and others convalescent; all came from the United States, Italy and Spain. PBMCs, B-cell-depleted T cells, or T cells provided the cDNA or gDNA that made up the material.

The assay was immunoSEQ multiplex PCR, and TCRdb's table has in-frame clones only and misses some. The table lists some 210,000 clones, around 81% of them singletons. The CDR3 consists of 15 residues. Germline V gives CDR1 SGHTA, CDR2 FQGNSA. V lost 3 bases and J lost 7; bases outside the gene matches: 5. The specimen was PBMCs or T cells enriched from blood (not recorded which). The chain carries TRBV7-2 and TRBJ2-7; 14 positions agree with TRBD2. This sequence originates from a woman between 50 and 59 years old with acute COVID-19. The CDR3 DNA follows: TGTGCCAGCAGCTTCCCGGGACTAGCGGGGGTGGAGCAGTACTTC. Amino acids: CASSFPGLAGVEQYF.